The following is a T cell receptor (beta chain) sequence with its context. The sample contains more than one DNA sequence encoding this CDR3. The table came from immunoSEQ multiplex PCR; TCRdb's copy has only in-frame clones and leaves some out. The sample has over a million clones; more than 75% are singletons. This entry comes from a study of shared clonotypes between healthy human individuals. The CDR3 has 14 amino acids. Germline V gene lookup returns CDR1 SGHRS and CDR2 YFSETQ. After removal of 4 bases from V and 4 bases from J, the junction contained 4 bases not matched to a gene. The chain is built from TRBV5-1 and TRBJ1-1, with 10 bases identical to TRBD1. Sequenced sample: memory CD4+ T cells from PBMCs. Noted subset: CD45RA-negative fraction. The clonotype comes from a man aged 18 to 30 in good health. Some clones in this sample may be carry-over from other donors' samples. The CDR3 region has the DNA TGCGCCAGCAGCCTGAGACAGGGGGCCACTGAAGCTTTCTTT. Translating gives CASSLRQGATEAFF.